This T cell receptor beta chain derives from a study of blood T cell repertoires in COVID-19. The wider study: Acute and convalescent COVID-19 samples came from the United States, Italy and Spain. PBMCs, B-cell-depleted T cells, or T cells were the source of the cDNA or gDNA that made up the material.

In the authors' methods: Estimation of nucleated cell counts relied on the amplification of reference gene primers. TCRdb keeps only in-frame clones here, not all; method: immunoSEQ multiplex PCR. V and J calls and clone size are as listed in that table; D and trimming were resolved from the DNA. This sample has some 70,000 clones; roughly 83% occur once, and the top ten carry around 38%. To note about this clone: A read error may produce the germline difference seen at one junction end.

This clonotype was obtained from a man older than 75 with acute or convalescent COVID-19. The specimen was peripheral blood.

CDR3 DNA sequence: TGTGCCAGCAGCCCACCGACAGGGCGCGAGTCGAACTTC. The encoded protein is CASSPPTGRESNF. The chain combines TRBV28 with TRBJ2-4; 7 bases match TRBD1. Looked up from germline, CDR1 is MDHEN and CDR2 is SYDVKM. This CDR3 has 13 amino acids.